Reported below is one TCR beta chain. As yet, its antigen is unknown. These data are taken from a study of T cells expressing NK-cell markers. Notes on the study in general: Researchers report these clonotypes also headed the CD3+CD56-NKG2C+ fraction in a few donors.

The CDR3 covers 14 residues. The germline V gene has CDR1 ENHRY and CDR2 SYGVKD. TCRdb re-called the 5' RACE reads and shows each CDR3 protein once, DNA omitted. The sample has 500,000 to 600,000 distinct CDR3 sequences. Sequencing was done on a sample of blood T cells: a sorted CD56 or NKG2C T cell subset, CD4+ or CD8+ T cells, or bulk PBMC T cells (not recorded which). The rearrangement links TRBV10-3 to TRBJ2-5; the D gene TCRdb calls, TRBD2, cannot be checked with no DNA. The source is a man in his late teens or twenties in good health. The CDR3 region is CATSAGGSQETQYF.